These 5 T cell receptor beta chains came from one sample sequenced in a study of identifying expanded T cells in peripheral blood. Produced via immunoSEQ multiplex PCR; TCRdb's table is partial and in-frame only. The sample carries approximately 110,000 clones, more than 85% recorded once. Sequences were obtained from blood. These receptor sequences come from a person aged 18 to 69 in good health.

This chain links TRBV5-1 with TRBJ2-5; D might be TRBD1 or TRBD2, each matching 5 bases. The V end was cut by 0 bases, the J end by 4 bases, with 16 bases between. This CDR3 contains 16 residues. Germline V gene sequence: CDR1 SGHRS, CDR2 YFSETQ. CDR3 loop: CASSLGGSRMGETQYF. The CDR3 nucleotides are TGCGCCAGCAGCTTGGGGGGGAGTAGGATGGGAGAGACCCAGTACTTC.

This clone was observed a handful of times. Within the sample, other DNA sequences also encode this same CDR3. The chain recombines TRBV6-5 with TRBJ1-5; D is possibly TRBD1 (5 bases). The germline V and J ends were trimmed by 0 bases and 7 bases, with 7 bases remaining between them. CDR1 is MNHEY, CDR2 SVGAGI, per germline. The CDR3 contains 13 residues. CDR3 protein: CASSYSRGQPQHF. CDR3 nucleotides: TGTGCCAGCAGTTACTCAAGGGGCCAGCCCCAGCATTTT.

The chain recombines TRBV19 with TRBJ1-3; D remains unclear. Trimming removed 7 bases from V and 0 bases from J, with 10 bases in between. The CDR3 covers 14 residues. The germline CDR1 and CDR2 sequences are LNHDA and SQIVND (reference sequence). In DNA form, the CDR3 reads TGTGCCAGTAATAAGGGAATCTCTGGAAACACCATATATTTT. It specifies CASNKGISGNTIYF.

This rearrangement joins TRBV11-2 to TRBJ2-7; D remains ambiguous. With 0 bases removed from V and 3 bases from J, the gap between germline ends came to 9 bases. CDR1 is SGHAT, CDR2 FQNNGV, per germline. The length of the CDR3 is 14 residues. CDR3 in DNA: TGTGCCAGCAGCTTAGATCCAGGAAACTACGAGCAGTACTTC. Encoded protein: CASSLDPGNYEQYF.

V and J are TRBV7-2 and TRBJ1-5; D remains ambiguous. The V gene lost 5 bases and the J gene lost 2 bases, with 13 bases spanning the gap. Germline V gene data show CDR1 as SGHTA and CDR2 as FQGNSA. This CDR3 spans 15 amino acids. The CDR3 DNA reads TGTGCCAGCAGCATAGGATCGGGAGGCAATCAGCCCCAGCATTTT. Amino acids: CASSIGSGGNQPQHF.